This record concerns one T cell receptor beta chain sequence. Its specificity is not known. From the RT-PCR reads, TCRdb called clonotypes with MiXCR, one entry per CDR3 protein. The top ten hold 6.5% to 8.5% of the sample, which has 650,000 to 850,000 distinct CDR3 sequences, 14% seen once. The data originate from a study of response to subunit inactivated influenza vaccine. The CDR3 runs to 14 residues. Looked up from germline, CDR1 is DFQATT and CDR2 is SNEGSKA (reference sequence). The V gene end was trimmed by 6 bases and the J gene end by 2 bases; junction bases not matched to a gene: 8. Study results and limitations: The authors suggested that every seasonal influenza vaccination recruits few new T cells.

This receptor was obtained from a man aged 50 or older who received an inactivated influenza vaccine. The rearrangement uses TRBV20-1 and TRBJ2-5; 8 bases are a match to TRBD2. Sequenced material: PBMCs from blood, taken around 15 days before vaccination. CDR3 in DNA: TGCAGTGCGGTCGGCGCGGGAGGACAAGAGACCCAGTACTTC. Residues: CSAVGAGGQETQYF.